What follows describes a single T cell receptor (beta chain). The data are from a study of blood T cell repertoires in COVID-19. Study-level background: T cells, B-cell-depleted T cells, or PBMCs provided the cDNA or gDNA that served as material.

Per the original methods: Estimated nucleated cell counts came from reference gene primer amplification. The assay was immunoSEQ multiplex PCR, and TCRdb's table has in-frame clones only and misses some. The V and J calls and clone size come from that table; D and trimming were worked out from the DNA. There are roughly 75,000 clones in the sample; roughly 80% occur only once, and over 10% lies in the top ten. The receptor comes from a man aged 45 to 65 with COVID-19, enrolled during active disease. Specimen: peripheral blood.

The CDR3 loop is CASSLGAPLAADTQYF. In DNA, the CDR3 is TGTGCCAGCAGCTTAGGGGCACCGTTAGCGGCAGATACGCAGTATTTT. This chain joins TRBV7-2 and TRBJ2-3; D is possibly TRBD2 (6 bases). CDR3 length: 16 amino acids. CDR1 SGHTA and CDR2 FQGNSA come from the germline V gene. V shed 1 base and J shed 4 bases, with 15 bases lying between them. Full variable domain (rest looked up from reference TRBV7-2 and TRBJ2-3): GAGVSQSPSNKVTEKGKDVELRCDPISGHTALYWYRQSLGQGLEFLIYFQGNSAPDKSGLPSDRFSAERTGGSVSTLTIQRTQQEDSAVYLCASSLGAPLAADTQYFGPGTRLTVL.